This is a list of T cell receptor beta chains from one sample in a study of T-cell memory formation after mild COVID-19. MiXCR, run by TCRdb on the 5' RACE reads, gives a single entry per CDR3 protein. Altogether about 450,000 distinct CDR3 sequences are present, 20% to 30% being singletons, with the ten largest covering around 13%. Sequences were obtained from PBMCs or a T cell subset sorted from them (not recorded which). The receptors were sampled from an adult woman who had mild COVID-19 (a few samples of this study predate the infection). Cell type and time point are not known. The conserved cysteine and the conserved F or W are not part of the CDR3 here.

>13|TRBJ2-3|TRBV6-2/TRBV6-3
ASKLSSGTRNTQY
>13|TRBJ1-2|TRBV5-1
ASSLGGGILYGYT
>13|TRBJ2-7|TRBV24-1
ATSDGTIGRYEQY
>13|TRBJ1-6|TRBV7-6
ASSSGQGSNSPLH
>14|TRBJ2-2|TRBV11-2
ASSLEGQRNTGELF
>12|TRBJ1-5|TRBV15
ATSKGQGGQPQH
>13|TRBJ1-1|TRBV5-1
ASSLTGQLNTEAF
>14|TRBJ2-3|TRBV7-2
ASSPFGAGNTDTQY
>12|TRBJ2-7|TRBV24-1
ATGAGGASYEQY
>14|TRBJ2-1|TRBV5-1
ASSALAGASNNEQF
>15|TRBJ2-3|TRBV7-9
ASSPPSTSGRADTQY
>15|TRBJ2-7|TRBV7-6
ASSPWAGTGGTYEQY
>12|TRBJ2-1|TRBV20-1
SAALSGGGNEQF
>13|TRBJ1-1|TRBV5-1
ASSEDRGPNTEAF
>14|TRBJ2-1|TRBV29-1
SVPGTVTSSYNEQF
>11|TRBJ2-5|TRBV23-1
ARRDLLGKTQY
>11|TRBJ2-7|TRBV6-5
ASSSAAGREEY